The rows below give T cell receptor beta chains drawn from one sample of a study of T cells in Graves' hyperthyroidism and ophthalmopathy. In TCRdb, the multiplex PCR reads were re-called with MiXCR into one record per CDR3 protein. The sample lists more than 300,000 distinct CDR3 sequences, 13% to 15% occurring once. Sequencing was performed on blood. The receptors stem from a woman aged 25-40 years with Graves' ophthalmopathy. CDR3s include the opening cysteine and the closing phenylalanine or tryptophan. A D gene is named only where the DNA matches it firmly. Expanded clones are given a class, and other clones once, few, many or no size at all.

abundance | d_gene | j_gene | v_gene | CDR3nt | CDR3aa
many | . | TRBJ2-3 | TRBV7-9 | TGTGCCAGCAGCTTAGGATATGGGGGGCCGTCAGATACGCAGTATTTT | CASSLGYGGPSDTQYF
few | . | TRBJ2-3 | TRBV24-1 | TGTGCCACCAGTGATACGCCTAGGACAGATACGCAGTATTTT | CATSDTPRTDTQYF
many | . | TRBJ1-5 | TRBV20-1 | TGCAGTGCTAGCGGGGGAACCCATCAGCCCCAGCATTTT | CSASGGTHQPQHF
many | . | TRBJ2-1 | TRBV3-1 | TGTGCCAGCAGCCAAGTTGGACGCGGGTCCTACAATGAGCAGTTCTTC | CASSQVGRGSYNEQFF
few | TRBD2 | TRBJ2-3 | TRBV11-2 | TGTGCCAGCAGCTTACTAGCGGAGCTCACAGATACGCAGTATTTT | CASSLLAELTDTQYF
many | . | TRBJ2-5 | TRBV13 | TGTGCCAGCAGCGTCCGGACAGATGGAGAGACCCAGTACTTC | CASSVRTDGETQYF
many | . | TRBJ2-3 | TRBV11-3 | TGTGCCAGCAGCTTCCCGCCTCAGGATACGCAGTATTTT | CASSFPPQDTQYF
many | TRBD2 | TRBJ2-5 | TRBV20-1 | TGCAGTGCTAGACCTAGCGGGGACTCCCAAGAGACCCAGTACTTC | CSARPSGDSQETQYF
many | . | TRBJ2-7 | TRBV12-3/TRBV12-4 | TGTGCCAGCAGTTACGCCGGGACACAGGCGCAGTACTTC | CASSYAGTQAQYF
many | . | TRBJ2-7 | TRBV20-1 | TGCAGTGCTAGAGCCTCGGGACCCAAAAGCGAGCAGTACTTC | CSARASGPKSEQYF
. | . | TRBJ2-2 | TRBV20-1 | TGCAGTGCGGAGGACCGAACGAGGGAAGGCGGGGAGCTGTTTTTT | CSAEDRTREGGELFF
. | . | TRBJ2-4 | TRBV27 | TGTGCCAGCAGTTTAAAAGGACGGTGGGGGGACATTCAGTACTTC | CASSLKGRWGDIQYF
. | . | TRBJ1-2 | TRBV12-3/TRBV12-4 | TGTGCCAGCAGTTATTTATGGGACTACACCTTC | CASSYLWDYTF
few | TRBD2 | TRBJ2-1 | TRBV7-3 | TGTGCCAGCATCCAATTAGCGGGCGGGGATGACAATGAGCAGTTCTTC | CASIQLAGGDDNEQFF
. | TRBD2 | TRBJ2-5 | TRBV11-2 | TGTGCCAGCAGCTTGGAACTAGCGGGGGGGCCTGAGACCCAGTACTTC | CASSLELAGGPETQYF
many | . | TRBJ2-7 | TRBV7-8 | TGTGCCAGCAGACGTTCAGAGGGCTCCTACGAGCAGTACTTC | CASRRSEGSYEQYF
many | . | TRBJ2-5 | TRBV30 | TGTGCCTGGAGTGTACTTGCGGCGGGAGAGACCCAGTACTTC | CAWSVLAAGETQYF
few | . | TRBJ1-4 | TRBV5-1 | TGCGCCAGCAGCTTGGATAGGTCATATGAAAAACTGTTTTTT | CASSLDRSYEKLFF
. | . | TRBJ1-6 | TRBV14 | TGTGCCAGCAGCCCACGTGCATCACCCCTCCACTTT | CASSPRASPLHF
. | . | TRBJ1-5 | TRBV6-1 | TGTGCCAGCAGCGCCGGGACAACCAATCAGCCCCAGCATTTT | CASSAGTTNQPQHF
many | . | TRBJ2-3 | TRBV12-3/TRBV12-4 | TGTGCCAGCAGCTCTCTGGCGGCCCCGCAGTATTTT | CASSSLAAPQYF
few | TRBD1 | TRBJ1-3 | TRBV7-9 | TGTGCCAGCAGCTTAGGAGGACAGGGGGCTGGAAGACGAACCGGGAACACCATATATTTT | CASSLGGQGAGRRTGNTIYF
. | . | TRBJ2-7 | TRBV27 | TGTGCCAGCAGTTCCTCAGGCTTAGACTACGAGCAGTACTTC | CASSSSGLDYEQYF
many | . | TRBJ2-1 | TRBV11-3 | TGTGCCAGCAGCCACATATTCGGGGGTTACAATGAGCAGTTCTTC | CASSHIFGGYNEQFF
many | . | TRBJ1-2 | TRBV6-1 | TGTGCCAGCACCGGGGCAGGGCTGCGTGGCTACACCTTC | CASTGAGLRGYTF
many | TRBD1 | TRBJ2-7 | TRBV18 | TGTGCCAGCTCACCACCGGGACAGATAAACTCCTACGAGCAGTACTTC | CASSPPGQINSYEQYF
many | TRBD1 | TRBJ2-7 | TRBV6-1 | TGTGCCAGCAGTGTACCGGGACAGGGGATCCCAACCTACGAGCAGTACTTC | CASSVPGQGIPTYEQYF
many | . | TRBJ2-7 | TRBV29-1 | TGCAGCGTTGCCGGCCGGGTCTCCAACGAGCAGTACTTC | CSVAGRVSNEQYF
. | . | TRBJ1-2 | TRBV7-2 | TGTGCCAGCAGCTTAGGTTCGCGCTCGGCCTACTATGGCTACACCTTC | CASSLGSRSAYYGYTF
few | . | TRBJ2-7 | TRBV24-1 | TGTGCCACCAGTGATAGAACAGGGCACGAGCAGTACTTC | CATSDRTGHEQYF
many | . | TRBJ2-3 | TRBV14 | TGTGCCAGCAGCCTTATTAGCGGAGATACGCAGTATTTT | CASSLISGDTQYF
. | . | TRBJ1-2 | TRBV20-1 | TGCAGTGCTACAAATGGGGTCGATGGCTACACCTTC | CSATNGVDGYTF
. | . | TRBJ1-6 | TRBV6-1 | TGTGCCAGCAAGATTACAGGCCCGTCGGGGGAGCCCCTCCACTTT | CASKITGPSGEPLHF
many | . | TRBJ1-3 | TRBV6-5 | TGTGCCAGCAGTTACTCTGTGATCTCTGGAAACACCATATATTTT | CASSYSVISGNTIYF
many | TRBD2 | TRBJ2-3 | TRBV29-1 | TGCAGCGTTGACGGCAACGCTGGCGGGGGGGAGGCTAGCACAGATACGCAGTATTTT | CSVDGNAGGGEASTDTQYF
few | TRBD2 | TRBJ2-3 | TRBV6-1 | TGTGCCAGCAGTGAAGCACTGCGGGGGGCCGGAGATACGCAGTATTTT | CASSEALRGAGDTQYF
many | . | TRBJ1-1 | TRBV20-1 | TGCAGTGCTAGAGTTGGACAGCTAGACACTGAAGCTTTCTTT | CSARVGQLDTEAFF
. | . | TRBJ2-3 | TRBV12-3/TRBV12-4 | TGTGCCAGCAGCCTGAATAGGGGGGGACATGATAATACGCAGTATTTT | CASSLNRGGHDNTQYF
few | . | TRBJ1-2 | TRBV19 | TGTGCCAGTAGTGCGCGGGACACCCTTGGTGGCTACACCTTC | CASSARDTLGGYTF
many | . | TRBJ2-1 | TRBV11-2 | TGTGCCAGCAGCATCGGACAGACCAATGAGCAGTTCTTC | CASSIGQTNEQFF
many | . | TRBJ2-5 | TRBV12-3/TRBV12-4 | TGTGCCAGCAGTTTGGTCTGGGGGACGGGGGAAGAGACCCAGTACTTC | CASSLVWGTGEETQYF
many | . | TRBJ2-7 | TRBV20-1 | TGCAGTGCTAGCCGGGACGGACAAATCTACGAGCAGTACTTC | CSASRDGQIYEQYF
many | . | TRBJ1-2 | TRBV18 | TGTGCCAGCTCACCAGGGGCAGGGAAGGATGGCTACACCTTC | CASSPGAGKDGYTF
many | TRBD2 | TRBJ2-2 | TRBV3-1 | TGTGCCAGCAGCCAAGAGGGGAGGGAAAACCCCGGGGAGCTGTTTTTT | CASSQEGRENPGELFF
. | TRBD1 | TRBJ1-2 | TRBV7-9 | TGTGCCAGCAGCGCCAGACAGGGGAGCTCCTATGGCTACACCTTC | CASSARQGSSYGYTF
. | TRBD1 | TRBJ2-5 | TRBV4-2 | TGTGCCAGCAGCCACCAGGGGGAAAGGGAGCAAGAGACCCAGTACTTC | CASSHQGEREQETQYF
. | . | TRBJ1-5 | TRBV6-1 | TGTGCCAGCACTGGTTGGGGCAATCAGCCCCAGCATTTT | CASTGWGNQPQHF
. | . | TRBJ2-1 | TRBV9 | TGTGCCAGCAGCTTAAGGCCCAATGAGCAGTTCTTC | CASSLRPNEQFF
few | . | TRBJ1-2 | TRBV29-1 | TGCAGCGTCAACGGACAAGACTATGGCTACACCTTC | CSVNGQDYGYTF